This T cell receptor (beta chain) derives from a study of shared clonotypes between healthy human individuals. Study-wide findings and caveats: With a handful of donors compared, around 5% of naive CD4 clonotypes were shared.

The method was immunoSEQ multiplex PCR; TCRdb's version includes in-frame clones alone and lacks a portion of them. Of over 400,000 clones listed, roughly 95% are singletons. All participating donors were Caucasian adults from Nashville, Tennessee. This clone was seen a handful of times. No antigen is known for it. Germline CDR1 and CDR2: SGHTA and FQGNSA. Unmatched junction bases numbered 3, after V lost 5 bases and J lost 2 bases. The CDR3 length is 14 residues. The chain is built from TRBV7-2 and TRBJ2-1; the match to TRBD2 covers 7 bases. This TCR was recovered from a woman in her 30s in good health. The sequenced sample was naive CD4+ T cells sorted from blood. As to subset: CD45RA+ positively selected. The DNA of the CDR3 is TGTGCCAGCAGCACGGGAGGCGCCTACAATGAGCAGTTCTTC. The encoded protein is CASSTGGAYNEQFF.